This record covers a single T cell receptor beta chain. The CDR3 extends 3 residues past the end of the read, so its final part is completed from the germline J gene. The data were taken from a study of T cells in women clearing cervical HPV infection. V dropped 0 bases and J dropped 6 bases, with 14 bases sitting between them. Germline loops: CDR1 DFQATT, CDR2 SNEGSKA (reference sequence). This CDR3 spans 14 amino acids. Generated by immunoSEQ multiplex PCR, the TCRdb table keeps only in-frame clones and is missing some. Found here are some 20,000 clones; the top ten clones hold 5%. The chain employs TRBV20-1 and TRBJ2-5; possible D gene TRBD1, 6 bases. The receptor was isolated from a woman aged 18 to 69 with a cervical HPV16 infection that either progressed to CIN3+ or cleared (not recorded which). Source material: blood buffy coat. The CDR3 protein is CSARDSQGGQTQYF. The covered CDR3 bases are TGCAGTGCTAGAGATTCACAGGGCGGACAGACC.